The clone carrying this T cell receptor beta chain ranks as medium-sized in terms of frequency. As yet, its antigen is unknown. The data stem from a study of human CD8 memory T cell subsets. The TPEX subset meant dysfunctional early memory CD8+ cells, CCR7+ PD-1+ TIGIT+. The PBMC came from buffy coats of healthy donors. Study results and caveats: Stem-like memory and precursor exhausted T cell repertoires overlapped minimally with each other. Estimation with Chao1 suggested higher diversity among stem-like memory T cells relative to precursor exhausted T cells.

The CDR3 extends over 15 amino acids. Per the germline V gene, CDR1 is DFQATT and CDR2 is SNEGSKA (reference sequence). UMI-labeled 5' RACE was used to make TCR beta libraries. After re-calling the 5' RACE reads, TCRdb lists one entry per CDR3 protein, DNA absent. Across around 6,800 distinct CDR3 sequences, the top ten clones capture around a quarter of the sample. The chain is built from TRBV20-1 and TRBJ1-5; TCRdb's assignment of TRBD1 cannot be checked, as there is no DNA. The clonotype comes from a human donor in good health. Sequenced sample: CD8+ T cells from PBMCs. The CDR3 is CSARGQGDSNQPQHF.